One sample yielded the 14 T cell receptor beta chains listed below, sequenced in a study of control samples from healthy donors and cancer patients. Repertoires were generated with immunoSEQ multiplex PCR, while TCRdb's copy carries only in-frame clones and drops some. The sample records 75,000 to 100,000 clones, about 86% being singletons. The specimen was blood. The source is a man aged 25 to 45 in good health.

V usage is TRBV5-1 and J usage is TRBJ2-3; a possible D gene is TRBD2 (6 bases). Germline CDR1 and CDR2: SGHRS and YFSETQ. Between the trimmed V and J ends, which lost 0 bases and 2 bases, there was a span of 7 bases. This CDR3 region has 14 residues. The CDR3: CASSLGTNTDTQYF. Here the CDR3 DNA reads TGCGCCAGCAGCTTGGGGACTAACACAGATACGCAGTATTTT.

The chain joins TRBV14 to TRBJ2-7; TRBD2 matches at 8 bases. The CDR3 runs 13 residues. Germline V lookup: CDR1 SGHDN, CDR2 FVKESK. Trimming at V came to 3 bases and at J to 6 bases, leaving 4 bases not matched to a gene. The CDR3 DNA reads as TGTGCCAGCAGCCAGGAACTAGCGGCCGAGCAGTACTTC. This gives the protein CASSQELAAEQYF.

CDR3 nucleotides: TGTGCCAGCAGCCCCGGGACAGGCTACAATGAGCAGTTCTTC. It specifies CASSPGTGYNEQFF. This chain links TRBV11-3 with TRBJ2-1, with TRBD1 identical over 8 bases. V lost 5 bases, J lost 3 bases, and 3 bases stayed unmatched. CDR3 length: 14 residues. Per germline, CDR1 SGHNT and CDR2 YENEEA. Together with reference TRBV11-3 and TRBJ2-1, the CDR3 gives the full variable domain: EAGVVQSPRYKIIEKKQPVAFWCNPISGHNTLYWYLQNLGQGPELLIRYENEEAVDDSQLPKDRFSAERLKGVDSTLKIQPAELGDSAVYLCASSPGTGYNEQFFGPGTRLTVL.

V usage is TRBV2 and J usage is TRBJ2-7, with D maybe TRBD1 (6 bases). Between the trimmed V and J ends, which lost 8 bases and 3 bases, there was a span of 14 bases. Germline CDR1 reads SNHLY; CDR2 reads FYNNEI. The CDR3 length is 13 residues. The CDR3 coding sequence is TGTGCCAGCGTTGAGACAGGAAACTACGAGCAGTACTTC. The encoded protein is CASVETGNYEQYF. Full variable domain (remainder filled in from reference TRBV2 and TRBJ2-7): EPEVTQTPSHQVTQMGQEVILRCVPISNHLYFYWYRQILGQKVEFLVSFYNNEISEKSEIFDDQFSVERPDGSNFTLKIRSTKLEDSAMYFCASVETGNYEQYFGPGTRLTVT.

The V and J genes are TRBV28 and TRBJ1-1; D might be TRBD1 (5 bases). Germline loops: CDR1 MDHEN, CDR2 SYDVKM. Trimming pared 5 bases from V and 6 bases from J, leaving 16 bases between. CDR3 length equals 14 residues. CDR3 in amino acids: CASSTFSGFAEAFF. CDR3 coding DNA: TGTGCCAGCAGTACCTTCTCAGGGTTCGCTGAAGCTTTCTTT.

The chain links TRBV5-4 to TRBJ2-1, with D unresolved. Germline CDR1 and CDR2: SGHNT and YYREEE (reference sequence). V was shortened by 0 bases and J by 5 bases, with 6 bases between the two germline ends. The CDR3 is 13 amino acids. This CDR3 is CASSLGHDNEQFF. CDR3 bases: TGTGCCAGCAGCTTGGGTCATGACAATGAGCAGTTCTTC.

The V call is TRBV6-5, the J call TRBJ2-1; TRBD2 is a possible D gene (6 bases). V dropped 6 bases and J dropped 5 bases, with 14 bases sitting between them. The CDR3 sequence is 14 residues long. Germline-derived CDR1 and CDR2 are MNHEY and SVGAGI. As DNA, the CDR3 is TGTGCCAGCAGCAAGCTAGCGACCCACAATGAGCAGTTCTTC. This gives the protein CASSKLATHNEQFF.

The V call is TRBV29-1, the J call TRBJ2-5, with D unclear. CDR1 is SQVTM and CDR2 is ANQGSEA in the germline V gene. The CDR3 contains 10 residues. Between the trimmed V and J ends, which lost 7 bases and 5 bases, there was a span of 8 bases. The CDR3 sequence: CSAHEETQYF. Written as DNA, the CDR3 is TGCAGCGCCCACGAGGAGACCCAGTACTTC. The full variable domain, its missing parts supplied by reference TRBV29-1 and TRBJ2-5, is SAVISQKPSRDICQRGTSLTIQCQVDSQVTMMFWYRQQPGQSLTLIATANQGSEATYESGFVIDKFPISRPNLTFSTLTVSNMSPEDSSIYLCSAHEETQYFGPGTRLLVL.

V gene TRBV10-3 combines with J gene TRBJ2-1, with D hard to call. With 9 bases removed from V and 5 bases from J, the gap between germline ends came to 14 bases. Germline loops: CDR1 ENHRY, CDR2 SYGVKD. This CDR3 is built from 13 residues. The CDR3 DNA reads TGTGCCATACAGTCGGACGACCACAATGAGCAGTTCTTC. This encodes CAIQSDDHNEQFF.

V is TRBV7-2 and J is TRBJ1-1; D is possibly TRBD1 (5 bases). Germline V gives CDR1 SGHTA, CDR2 FQGNSA. The V end lost 5 bases, the J end lost 3 bases, and 16 bases lay between the germline ends. This CDR3 is 15 amino acids long. Here the CDR3 DNA reads TGTGCCAGCAGCAAACCGGGGCAGACACACACTGAAGCTTTCTTT. Protein product: CASSKPGQTHTEAFF. The full variable domain, in which reference TRBV7-2 and TRBJ1-1 provide the parts outside the CDR3, is GAGVSQSPSNKVTEKGKDVELRCDPISGHTALYWYRQSLGQGLEFLIYFQGNSAPDKSGLPSDRFSAERTGGSVSTLTIQRTQQEDSAVYLCASSKPGQTHTEAFFGQGTRLTVV.

The V call is TRBV5-4, the J call TRBJ2-7; TRBD1 might be the D (6 bases). V gave up 4 bases and J gave up 0 bases, with 11 bases separating them. Germline-derived CDR1 and CDR2 are SGHNT and YYREEE (reference sequence). This CDR3 comprises 14 residues. CDR3 amino acids: CASSEDSFSYEQYF. For the CDR3, the DNA is TGTGCCAGCAGCGAGGACAGCTTCTCCTACGAGCAGTACTTC.

The table lists this clone with a few counts. The chain recombines TRBV7-8 with TRBJ2-6; D possibly uses TRBD1 or TRBD2 (5 bases each). The CDR3 covers 15 residues. Germline lookup yields CDR1 SGHVS and CDR2 FQNEAQ. Trimming removed 3 bases from V and 0 bases from J, with 6 bases in between. This CDR3 reads CASSFGASGANVLTF. The CDR3 nucleotides read TGTGCCAGCAGCTTCGGGGCCTCTGGGGCCAACGTCCTGACTTTC.

This chain's CDR3 is CASSLEGGFSGELFF. Here the CDR3 DNA reads TGTGCCAGCAGCTTAGAGGGGGGCTTTTCCGGGGAGCTGTTTTTT. The chain couples TRBV7-3 to TRBJ2-2; the D gene could be TRBD1 or TRBD2 (6 bases each). Germline-derived CDR1 and CDR2 are SGHTA and FQGTGA. Trimming took off 2 bases at V and 6 bases at J, with 13 bases between the two ends. The CDR3 spans 15 residues.

The chain has TRBV14 and TRBJ1-1; TRBD1 might be the D (6 bases). This CDR3 contains 12 residues. Trimming took off 1 base at V and 10 bases at J, with 10 bases between the two ends. Germline loops: CDR1 SGHDN, CDR2 FVKESK. CDR3 coding DNA: TGTGCCAGCAGCCAAGGGACAGTGGGAGCTTTCTTT. It codes for CASSQGTVGAFF.